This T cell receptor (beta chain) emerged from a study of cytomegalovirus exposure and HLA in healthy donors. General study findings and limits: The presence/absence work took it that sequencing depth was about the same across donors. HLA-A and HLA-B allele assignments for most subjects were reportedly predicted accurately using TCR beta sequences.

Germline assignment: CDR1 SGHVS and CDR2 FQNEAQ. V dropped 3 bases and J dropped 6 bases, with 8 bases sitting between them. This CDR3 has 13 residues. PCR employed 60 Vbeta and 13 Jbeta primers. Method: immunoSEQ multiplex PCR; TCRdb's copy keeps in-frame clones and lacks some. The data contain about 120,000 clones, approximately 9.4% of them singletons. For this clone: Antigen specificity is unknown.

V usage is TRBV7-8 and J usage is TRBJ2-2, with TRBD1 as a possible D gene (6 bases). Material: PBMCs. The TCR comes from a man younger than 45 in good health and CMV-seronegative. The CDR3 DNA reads TGTGCCAGCAGCTTCAAGGGGGCCGGGGAGCTGTTTTTT. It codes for CASSFKGAGELFF.